This T cell receptor beta chain was captured in a study of shared clonotypes between healthy human individuals. Study-level points and caveats: Of the naive CD4 clonotypes, around 4.7% were shared across a few donors. Sampling covered nothing but blood. Tissue TCR repertoires likely differ from those found in blood.

Evenly divided among several immunoSEQ plates was the genomic DNA of each subset. Here immunoSEQ multiplex PCR was the method, and the copy in TCRdb shows in-frame clones only, minus some. The table lists approximately 1,000,000 clones, around three quarters of them singletons. To note about this clone: Antigen specificity is unknown.

V was pared by 0 bases and J by 0 bases, with 6 bases between. From germline, CDR1 is SGHRS and CDR2 YFSETQ. This CDR3 has 14 residues. This chain links TRBV5-1 with TRBJ1-1; D call uncertain. This receptor was identified in a man aged 18 to 30 in good health. Some clones in this sample may be carry-over from other donors' samples. The sample was memory CD4+ T cells from PBMCs. Sample subset: CD45RA-negative fraction. CDR3 amino acids: CASSLVTLNTEAFF. CDR3 DNA sequence: TGCGCCAGCAGCTTGGTGACGTTGAACACTGAAGCTTTCTTT. Using reference TRBV5-1 and TRBJ1-1 for the parts outside the CDR3, the full variable domain is KAGVTQTPRYLIKTRGQQVTLSCSPISGHRSVSWYQQTPGQGLQFLFEYFSETQRNKGNFPGRFSGRQFSNSRSEMNVSTLELGDSALYLCASSLVTLNTEAFFGQGTRLTVV.